Listed below are T cell receptor beta chains from one sample, sequenced in a study of a mutant IDH1 vaccine in newly diagnosed glioma. Using immunoSEQ multiplex PCR, the repertoire was profiled, and TCRdb retains in-frame clones only, with some absent. Among about 130,000 clones listed, around 80% were seen once. The antigens these receptors bind are not known. Sequenced material: PBMCs, taken from a glioma patient whose treatment included an IDH1 peptide vaccine. These receptors were taken from a man aged 35 to 55 with glioma. Both conserved end residues are part of each CDR3.

TRBV14	TRBJ2-7	CASSQVGVEQYF
TRBV9	TRBJ2-1	CASSVVTGTGFDEQFF
TRBV7-7	TRBJ2-7	CASSPDPSYEQYF
TRBV5-1	TRBJ2-2	CASSLGRPTGELFF
TRBV11-2	TRBJ2-6	CASSLDGSGANVLTF
TRBV6-6	TRBJ2-2	CASSRGQTNTGELFF
TRBV25-1	TRBJ1-5	CASRDGGANQPQHF
TRBV18	TRBJ1-1	CASSGTANTEAFF
TRBV5-4	TRBJ2-5	CASSSLRQGRETQYF
TRBV28	TRBJ1-1	CASTFPGRGNTEAFF
TRBV7-2	TRBJ1-5	CASSLKGDQPQHF
TRBV18	TRBJ2-7	CASSVKTRAYEQYF
TRBV4-2	TRBJ2-7	CASSQDIGRYEQYF
TRBV10-2	TRBJ2-1	CASSEFLWTTSSYNEQFF
TRBV7-2	TRBJ2-5	CASSFPSYQGQETQYF
TRBV11-3	TRBJ2-2	CASSSDPLNTGELFF
TRBV5-5	TRBJ2-7	CASSLEASYEQYF
TRBV5-1	TRBJ1-6	CASSLGSLSTSPLHF
TRBV6-4	TRBJ2-3	CASSPGLAGGSDTQYF
TRBV18	TRBJ1-4	CASSPIGAPTNEKLFF
TRBV15	TRBJ2-1	CATSIAEGVEQFF
TRBV7-2	TRBJ2-7	CASSGTSGTYEQYF
TRBV7-2	TRBJ2-2	CASSRDSTAGELFF
TRBV7-2	TRBJ2-3	CASSPPETGGMDTQYF
TRBV10-3	TRBJ2-7	CAISEPSGGPGSYEQYF
TRBV19	TRBJ2-7	CASSSWVLDEQYF
TRBV4-2	TRBJ1-2	CASSQDVQGVNGYTF